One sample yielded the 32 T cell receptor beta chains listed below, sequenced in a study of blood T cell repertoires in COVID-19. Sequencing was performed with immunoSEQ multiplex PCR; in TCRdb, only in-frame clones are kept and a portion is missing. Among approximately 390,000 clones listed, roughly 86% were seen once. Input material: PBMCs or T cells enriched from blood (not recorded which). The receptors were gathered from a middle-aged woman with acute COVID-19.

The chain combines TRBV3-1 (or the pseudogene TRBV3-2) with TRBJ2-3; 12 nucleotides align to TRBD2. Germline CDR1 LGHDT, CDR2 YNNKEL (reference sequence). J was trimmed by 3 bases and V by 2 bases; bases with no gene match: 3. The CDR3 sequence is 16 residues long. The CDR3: CASSQPGLAGTDTQYF. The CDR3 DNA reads TGTGCCAGCAGCCAACCGGGACTAGCGGGTACAGATACGCAGTATTTT.

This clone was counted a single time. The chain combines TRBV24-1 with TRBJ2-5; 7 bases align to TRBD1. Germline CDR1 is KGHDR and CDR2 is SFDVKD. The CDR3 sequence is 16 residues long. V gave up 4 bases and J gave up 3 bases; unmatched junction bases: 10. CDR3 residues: CATSDPRQGLKETQYF. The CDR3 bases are TGTGCCACCAGTGACCCCAGACAGGGATTGAAAGAGACCCAGTACTTC.

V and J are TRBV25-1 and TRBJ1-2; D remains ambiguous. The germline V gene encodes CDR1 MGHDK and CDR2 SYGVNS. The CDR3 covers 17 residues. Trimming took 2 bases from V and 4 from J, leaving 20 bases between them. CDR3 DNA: TGTGCCAGCAGTGAAAAAGTCGTCCGGTATGGTGGCTATGGCTACACCTTC. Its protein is CASSEKVVRYGGYGYTF.

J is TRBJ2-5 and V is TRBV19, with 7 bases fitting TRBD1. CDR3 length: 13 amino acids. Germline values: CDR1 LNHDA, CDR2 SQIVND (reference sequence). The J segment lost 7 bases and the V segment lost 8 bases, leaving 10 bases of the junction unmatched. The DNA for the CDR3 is TGTGCCAGTCAGGGGCAGGGGGATAGGACCCAGTACTTC. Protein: CASQGQGDRTQYF.

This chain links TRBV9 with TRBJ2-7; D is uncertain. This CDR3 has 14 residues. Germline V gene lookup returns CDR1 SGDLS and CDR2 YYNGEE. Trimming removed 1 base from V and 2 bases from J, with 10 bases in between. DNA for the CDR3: TGTGCCAGCAGCGTATCTCCCGGAGCCTACGAGCAGTACTTC. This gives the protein CASSVSPGAYEQYF.

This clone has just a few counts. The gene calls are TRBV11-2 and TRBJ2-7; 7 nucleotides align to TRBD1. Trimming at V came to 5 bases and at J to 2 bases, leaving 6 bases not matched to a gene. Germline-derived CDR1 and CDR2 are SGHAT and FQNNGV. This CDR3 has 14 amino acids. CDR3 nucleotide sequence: TGTGCCAGCAGCCCTGACAGGGTCCCCTACGAGCAGTACTTC. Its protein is CASSPDRVPYEQYF.

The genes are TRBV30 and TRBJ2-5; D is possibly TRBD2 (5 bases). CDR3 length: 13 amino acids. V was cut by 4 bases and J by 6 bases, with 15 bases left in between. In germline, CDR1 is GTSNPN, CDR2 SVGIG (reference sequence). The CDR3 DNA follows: TGTGCCTGGAACTCGGACTCCCGTCAGACCCAGTACTTC. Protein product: CAWNSDSRQTQYF.

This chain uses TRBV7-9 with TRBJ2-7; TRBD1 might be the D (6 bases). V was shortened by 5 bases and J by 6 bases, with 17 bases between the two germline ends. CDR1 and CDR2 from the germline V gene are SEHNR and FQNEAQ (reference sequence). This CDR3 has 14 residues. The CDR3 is CASSLRGSPLEQYF. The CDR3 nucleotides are TGTGCCAGCAGCCTCAGGGGTTCCCCTCTCGAGCAGTACTTC.

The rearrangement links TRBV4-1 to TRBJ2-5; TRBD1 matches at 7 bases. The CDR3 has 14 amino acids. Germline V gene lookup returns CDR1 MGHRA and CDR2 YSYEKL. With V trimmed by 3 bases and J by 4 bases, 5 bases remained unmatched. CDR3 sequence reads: CASSHLTGPETQYF. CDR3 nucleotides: TGCGCCAGCAGCCACCTGACAGGGCCAGAGACCCAGTACTTC.

The CDR3 DNA follows: TGTGCCAGCAGTGAACAGTCGGACATTCAAGGCTACACCTTC. The encoded protein is CASSEQSDIQGYTF. V usage is TRBV6-1 and J usage is TRBJ1-2; D is perhaps TRBD1 (5 bases). The CDR3 consists of 14 residues. Trimming cost V 2 bases and J 8 bases, with 15 bases left between them. The germline CDR1 and CDR2 sequences are MNHNS and SASEGT.

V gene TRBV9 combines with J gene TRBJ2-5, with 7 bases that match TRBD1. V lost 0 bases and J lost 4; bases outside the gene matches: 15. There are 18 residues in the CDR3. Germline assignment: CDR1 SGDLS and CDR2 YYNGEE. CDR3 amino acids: CASSVGSRSGGIGETQYF. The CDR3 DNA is TGTGCCAGCAGCGTAGGATCGCGGTCAGGGGGTATTGGAGAGACCCAGTACTTC.

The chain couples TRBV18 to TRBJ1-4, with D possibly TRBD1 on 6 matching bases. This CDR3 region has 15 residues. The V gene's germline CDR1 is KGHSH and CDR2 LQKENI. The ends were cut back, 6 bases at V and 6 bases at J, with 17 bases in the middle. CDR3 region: CASSLMTGVDEKLFF. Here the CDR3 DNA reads TGTGCCAGCTCTCTTATGACAGGCGTGGATGAAAAACTGTTTTTT.

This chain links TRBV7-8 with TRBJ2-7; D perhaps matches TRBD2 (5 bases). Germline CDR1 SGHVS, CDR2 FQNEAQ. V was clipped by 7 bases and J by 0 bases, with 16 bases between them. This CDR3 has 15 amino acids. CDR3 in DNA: TGTGCCAGCAACCACGGGAAAACCACCTCCTACGAGCAGTACTTC. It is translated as CASNHGKTTSYEQYF.

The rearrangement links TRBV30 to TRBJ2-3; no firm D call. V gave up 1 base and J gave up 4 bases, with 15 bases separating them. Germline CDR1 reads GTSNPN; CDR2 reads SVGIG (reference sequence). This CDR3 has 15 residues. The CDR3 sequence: CAWSALSPNADTQYF. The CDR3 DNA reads TGTGCCTGGAGTGCCCTAAGTCCGAACGCAGATACGCAGTATTTT.

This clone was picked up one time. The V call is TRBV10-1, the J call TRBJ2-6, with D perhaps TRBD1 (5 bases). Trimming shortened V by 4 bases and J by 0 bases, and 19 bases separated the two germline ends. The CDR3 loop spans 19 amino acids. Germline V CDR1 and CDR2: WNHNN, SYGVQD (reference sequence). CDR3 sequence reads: CASSGSPGYQNSGANVLTF. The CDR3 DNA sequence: TGCGCCAGCAGTGGAAGTCCAGGGTACCAGAACTCTGGGGCCAACGTCCTGACTTTC.

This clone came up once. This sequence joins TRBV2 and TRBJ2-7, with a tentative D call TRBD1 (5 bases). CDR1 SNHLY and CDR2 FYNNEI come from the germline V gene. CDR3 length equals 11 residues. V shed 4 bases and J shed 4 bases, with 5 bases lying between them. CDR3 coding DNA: TGTGCCAGCAGTGGACAGTACGAGCAGTACTTC. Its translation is CASSGQYEQYF.

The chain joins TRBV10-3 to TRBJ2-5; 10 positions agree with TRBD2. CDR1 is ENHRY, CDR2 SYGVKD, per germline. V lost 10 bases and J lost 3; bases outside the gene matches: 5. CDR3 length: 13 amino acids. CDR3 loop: CATLAGAEETQYF. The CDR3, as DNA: TGTGCCACCCTAGCGGGGGCGGAAGAGACCCAGTACTTC.

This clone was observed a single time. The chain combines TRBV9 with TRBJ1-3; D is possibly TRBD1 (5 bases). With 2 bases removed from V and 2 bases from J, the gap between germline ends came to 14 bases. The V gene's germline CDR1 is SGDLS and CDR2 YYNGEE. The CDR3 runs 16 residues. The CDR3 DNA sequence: TGTGCCAGCAGCGTCCTAGGACAACCGACTGGAAACACCATATATTTT. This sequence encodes CASSVLGQPTGNTIYF.

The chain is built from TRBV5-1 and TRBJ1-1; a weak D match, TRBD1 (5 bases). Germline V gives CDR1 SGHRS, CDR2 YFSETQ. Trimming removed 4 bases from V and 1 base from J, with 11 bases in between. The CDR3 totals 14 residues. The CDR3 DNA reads TGCGCCAGCAGCACTACAGGAACGAACACTGAAGCTTTCTTT. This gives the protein CASSTTGTNTEAFF.

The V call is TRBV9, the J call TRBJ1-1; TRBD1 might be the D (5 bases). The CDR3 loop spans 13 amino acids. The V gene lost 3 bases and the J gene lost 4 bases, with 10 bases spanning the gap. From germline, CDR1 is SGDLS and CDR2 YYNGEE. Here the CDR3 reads CASSAAGITEAFF. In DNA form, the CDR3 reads TGTGCCAGCAGCGCCGCAGGGATCACTGAAGCTTTCTTT.

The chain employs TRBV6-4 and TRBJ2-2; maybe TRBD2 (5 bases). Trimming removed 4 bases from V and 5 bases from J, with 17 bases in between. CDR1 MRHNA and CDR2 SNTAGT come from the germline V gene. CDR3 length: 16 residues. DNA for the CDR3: TGTGCCAGCAGTGCTCTGGCAGGACTTTCGACCGGGGAGCTGTTTTTT. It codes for CASSALAGLSTGELFF.

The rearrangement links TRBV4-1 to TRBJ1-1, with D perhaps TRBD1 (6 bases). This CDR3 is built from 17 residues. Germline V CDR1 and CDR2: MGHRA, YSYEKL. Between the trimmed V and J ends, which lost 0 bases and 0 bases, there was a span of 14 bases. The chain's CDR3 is CASSQDLTGRMNTEAFF. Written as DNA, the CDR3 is TGCGCCAGCAGCCAAGATCTCACAGGGAGAATGAACACTGAAGCTTTCTTT.

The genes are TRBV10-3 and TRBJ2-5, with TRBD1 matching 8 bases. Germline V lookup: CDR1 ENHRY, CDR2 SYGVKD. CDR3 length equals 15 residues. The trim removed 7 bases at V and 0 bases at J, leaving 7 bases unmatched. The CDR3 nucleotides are TGTGCCATCAAGTTCGACAGGGGACACCAAGAGACCCAGTACTTC. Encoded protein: CAIKFDRGHQETQYF.

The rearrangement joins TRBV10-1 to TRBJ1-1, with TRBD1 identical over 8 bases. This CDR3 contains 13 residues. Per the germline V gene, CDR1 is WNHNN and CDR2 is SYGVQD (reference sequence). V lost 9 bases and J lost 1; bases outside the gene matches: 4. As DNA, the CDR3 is TGCGCCAGTAGACAGGGGCCGAACACTGAAGCTTTCTTT. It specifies CASRQGPNTEAFF.

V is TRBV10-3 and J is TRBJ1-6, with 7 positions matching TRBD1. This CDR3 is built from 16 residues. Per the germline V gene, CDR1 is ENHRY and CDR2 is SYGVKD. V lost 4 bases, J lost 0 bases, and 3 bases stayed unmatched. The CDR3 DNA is TGTGCCATCAGTGGGGGGACAGACTCCTATAATTCACCCCTCCACTTT. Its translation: CAISGGTDSYNSPLHF.

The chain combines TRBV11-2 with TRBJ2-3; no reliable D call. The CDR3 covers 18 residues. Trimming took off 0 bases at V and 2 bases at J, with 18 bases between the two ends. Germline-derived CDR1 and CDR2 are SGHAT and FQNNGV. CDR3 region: CASSLDGGGGDPTDTQYF. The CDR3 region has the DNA TGTGCCAGCAGCTTAGATGGCGGCGGCGGAGATCCCACAGATACGCAGTATTTT.

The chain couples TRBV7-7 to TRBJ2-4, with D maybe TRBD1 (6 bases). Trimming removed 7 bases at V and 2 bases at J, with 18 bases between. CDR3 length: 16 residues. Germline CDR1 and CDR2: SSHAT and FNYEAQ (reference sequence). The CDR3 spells CASIGPGVESKNIQYF. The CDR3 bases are TGTGCCAGCATCGGACCAGGGGTTGAGTCCAAAAACATTCAGTACTTC.

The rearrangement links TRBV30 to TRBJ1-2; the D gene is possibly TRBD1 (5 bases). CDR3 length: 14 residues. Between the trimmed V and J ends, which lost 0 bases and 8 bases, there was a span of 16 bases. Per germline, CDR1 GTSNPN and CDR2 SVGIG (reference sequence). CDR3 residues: CAWSVGRGGGGYTF. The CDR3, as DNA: TGTGCCTGGAGTGTGGGAAGGGGAGGAGGAGGCTACACCTTC. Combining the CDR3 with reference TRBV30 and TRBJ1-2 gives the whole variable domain SQTIHQWPATLVQPVGSPLSLECTVEGTSNPNLYWYRQAAGRGLQLLFYSVGIGQISSEVPQNLSASRPQDRQFILSSKKLLLSDSGFYLCAWSVGRGGGGYTFGSGTRLTVV.

The CDR3 DNA sequence: TGTGCCAGCAGTTACTCTTACTACACCTTC. Translated: CASSYSYYTF. This chain joins TRBV6-5 and TRBJ1-2; D is unresolved. Germline lookup yields CDR1 MNHEY and CDR2 SVGAGI. This CDR3 comprises 10 residues. Trimming cost V 0 bases and J 10 bases, with 3 bases left between them.

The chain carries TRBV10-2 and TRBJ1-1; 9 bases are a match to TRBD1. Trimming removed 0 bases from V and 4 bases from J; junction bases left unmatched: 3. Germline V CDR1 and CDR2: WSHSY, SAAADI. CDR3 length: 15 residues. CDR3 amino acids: CASSESTGGITEAFF. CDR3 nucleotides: TGCGCCAGCAGTGAGTCTACAGGGGGCATCACTGAAGCTTTCTTT.

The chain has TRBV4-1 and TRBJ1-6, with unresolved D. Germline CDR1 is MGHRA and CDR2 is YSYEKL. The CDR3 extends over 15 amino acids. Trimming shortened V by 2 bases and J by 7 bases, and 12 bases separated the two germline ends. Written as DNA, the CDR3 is TGCGCCAGCAGCCAACATCAAGCCGGGAATTCACCCCTCCACTTT. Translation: CASSQHQAGNSPLHF.

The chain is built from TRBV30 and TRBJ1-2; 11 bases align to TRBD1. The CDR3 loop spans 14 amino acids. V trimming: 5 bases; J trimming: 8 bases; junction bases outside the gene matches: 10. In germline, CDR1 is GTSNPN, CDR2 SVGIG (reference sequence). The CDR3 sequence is CAWGGTGGTRGYTF. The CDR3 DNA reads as TGTGCCTGGGGAGGGACAGGGGGAACGAGGGGCTACACCTTC.